This TCR beta chain was obtained from a study of blood T cell repertoires in COVID-19. Germline CDR1 reads SGDLS; CDR2 reads YYNGEE. The CDR3 runs 16 residues. The V end was cut by 4 bases, the J end by 4 bases, with 17 bases between. The table came from immunoSEQ multiplex PCR; TCRdb's copy has only in-frame clones and leaves some out. The sample includes about 120,000 clones, about 89% of them seen just once. The V call is TRBV9, the J call TRBJ1-4; D possibly corresponds to TRBD1 (6 bases). The specimen was peripheral blood. The origin of this receptor is a man between 60 and 70 years old with COVID-19, enrolled during active disease. CDR3 sequence: CASSLEPQQGNEKLFF. The CDR3 DNA reads TGTGCCAGCAGCTTGGAGCCCCAACAGGGTAATGAAAAACTGTTTTTT.